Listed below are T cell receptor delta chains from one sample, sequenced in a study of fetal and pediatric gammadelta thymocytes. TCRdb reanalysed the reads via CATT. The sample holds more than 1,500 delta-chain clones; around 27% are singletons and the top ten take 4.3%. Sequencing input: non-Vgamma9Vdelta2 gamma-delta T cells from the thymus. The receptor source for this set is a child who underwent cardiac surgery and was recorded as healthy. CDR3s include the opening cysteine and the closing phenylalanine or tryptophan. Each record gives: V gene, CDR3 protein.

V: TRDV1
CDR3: CALGEFRWFTTVLGVGGKLIF

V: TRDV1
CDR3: CALGDRLPPPRQPFYKLIF

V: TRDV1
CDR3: CALGETISSESMRALARSYTDKLIF

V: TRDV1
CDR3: CALGERNKLSSLLGDKGDKLIF

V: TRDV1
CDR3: CALGELSLRRVGTDKLIF

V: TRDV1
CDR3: CALGEIWPSPITGGYVEGLIF

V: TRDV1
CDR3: CALGVLFRLPKRWGTGATDKLIF

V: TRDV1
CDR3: CALGAPAAGGLKLIF

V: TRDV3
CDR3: CAFPSSVLGDTIGKRLIF

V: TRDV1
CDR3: CALGETKGDLPKKTDKLIF

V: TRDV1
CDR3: CALGLRWFPSNSGGHTDKLIF

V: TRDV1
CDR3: CALGLGDLPYTDKLIF

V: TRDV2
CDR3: CACVPIILGDTTDKLIF

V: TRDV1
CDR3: CALGELISRSCHTDKLIF

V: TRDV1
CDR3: CALGAIPFPTAGGYGEDKLIF

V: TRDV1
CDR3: CALGELPLYWGIKEYTDKLIF

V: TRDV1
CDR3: CALGELGGRTLTAQLFF

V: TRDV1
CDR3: CALGEPPFLQRLGCRNTDKLIF

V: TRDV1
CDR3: CALGELIQSPYWGIRVYDKLIF

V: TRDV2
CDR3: CACAHREGMRPCTDKLIF

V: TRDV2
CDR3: CACDRVLGDTNTDKLIF

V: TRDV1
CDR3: CALGEPSQYKLIF

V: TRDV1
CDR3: CALGEHFIPTVLGDLNTDKLIF

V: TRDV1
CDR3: CALGELPTFHYYWGTHTDKLIF

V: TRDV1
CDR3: CALGEPAPLPLTGGGDTDKPIF

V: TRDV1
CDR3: CALGELPYRPTGGYGNTDKLIF

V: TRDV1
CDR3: CALGESSYYWGIQNQNKLIF

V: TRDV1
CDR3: CALGDTLRLRNKPSDTGRRIYFTDKLIF

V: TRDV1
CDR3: CALGELVGSPRGILYTDKLIF

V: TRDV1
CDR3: CALGELFYPRRWGRLYTDKLIF

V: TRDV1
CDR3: CALGVPSTRTGEQYTDKLIF

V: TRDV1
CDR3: CALGGKLALALYTDKLIF

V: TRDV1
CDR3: CALGEESGPRLGDTTDKLIF

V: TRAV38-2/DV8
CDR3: CAYRSAFQLPTDWGDTDKLIF

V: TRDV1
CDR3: CALGENKPRKSWGLVYTDKLIF

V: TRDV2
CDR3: CAWGDPTVGALTAQLFF